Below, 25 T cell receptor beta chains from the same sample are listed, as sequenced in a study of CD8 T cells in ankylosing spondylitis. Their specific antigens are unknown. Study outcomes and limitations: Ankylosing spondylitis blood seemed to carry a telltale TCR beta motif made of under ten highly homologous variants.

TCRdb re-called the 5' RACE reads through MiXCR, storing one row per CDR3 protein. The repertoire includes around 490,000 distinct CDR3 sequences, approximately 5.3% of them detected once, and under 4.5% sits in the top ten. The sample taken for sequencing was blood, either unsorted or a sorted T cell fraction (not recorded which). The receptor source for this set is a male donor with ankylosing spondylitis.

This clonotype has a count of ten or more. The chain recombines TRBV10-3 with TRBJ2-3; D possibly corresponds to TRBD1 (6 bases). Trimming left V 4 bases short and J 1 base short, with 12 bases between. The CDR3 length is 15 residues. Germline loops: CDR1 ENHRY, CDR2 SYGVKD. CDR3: CAISGKDSRTDTQYF. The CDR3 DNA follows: TGTGCCATCAGTGGGAAGGACAGTCGCACAGATACGCAGTATTTT.

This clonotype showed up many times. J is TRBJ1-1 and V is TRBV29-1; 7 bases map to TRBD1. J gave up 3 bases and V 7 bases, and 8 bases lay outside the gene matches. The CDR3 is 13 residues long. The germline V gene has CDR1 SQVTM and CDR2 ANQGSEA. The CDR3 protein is CSARQGSDTEAFF. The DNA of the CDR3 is TGCAGCGCCCGACAGGGTTCGGACACTGAAGCTTTCTTT.

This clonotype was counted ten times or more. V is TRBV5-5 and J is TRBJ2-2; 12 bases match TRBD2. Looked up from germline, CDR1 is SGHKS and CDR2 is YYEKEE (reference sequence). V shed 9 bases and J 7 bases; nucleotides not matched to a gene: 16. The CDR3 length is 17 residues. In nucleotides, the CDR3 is TGTGCCACCACGGTCACTAGCGGGGGGACGACAAACGGGGAGCTGTTTTTT. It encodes CATTVTSGGTTNGELFF.

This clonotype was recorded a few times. The CDR3 spells CASSFRTNTGELFF. The DNA of the CDR3 is TGTGCCAGCAGCTTTAGGACAAACACCGGGGAGCTGTTTTTT. This chain uses TRBV7-9 with TRBJ2-2, with D possibly being TRBD1 (5 bases). V lost 3 bases to trimming and J lost 2 bases, with 7 bases between them. Per the germline V gene, CDR1 is SEHNR and CDR2 is FQNEAQ (reference sequence). The CDR3 sequence is 14 residues long.

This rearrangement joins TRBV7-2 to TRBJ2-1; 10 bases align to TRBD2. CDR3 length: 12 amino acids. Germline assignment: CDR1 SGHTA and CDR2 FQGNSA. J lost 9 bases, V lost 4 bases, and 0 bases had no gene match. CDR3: CASSWTSGEQFF. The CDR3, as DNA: TGTGCCAGCAGCTGGACTAGCGGTGAGCAGTTCTTC.

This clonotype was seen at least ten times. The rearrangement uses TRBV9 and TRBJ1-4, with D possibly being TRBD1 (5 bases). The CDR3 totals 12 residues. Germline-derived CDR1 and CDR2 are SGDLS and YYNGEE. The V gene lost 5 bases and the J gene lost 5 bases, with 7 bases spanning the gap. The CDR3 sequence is CASSPGNEKLFF. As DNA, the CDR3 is TGTGCCAGCAGTCCAGGGAATGAAAAACTGTTTTTT.

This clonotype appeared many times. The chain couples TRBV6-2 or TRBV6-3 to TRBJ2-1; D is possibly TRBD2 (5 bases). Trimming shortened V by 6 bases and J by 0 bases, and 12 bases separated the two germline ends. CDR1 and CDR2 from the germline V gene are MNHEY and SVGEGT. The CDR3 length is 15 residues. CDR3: CASSKGLYSYNEQFF. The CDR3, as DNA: TGTGCCAGCAGCAAAGGACTGTACTCCTACAATGAGCAGTTCTTC.

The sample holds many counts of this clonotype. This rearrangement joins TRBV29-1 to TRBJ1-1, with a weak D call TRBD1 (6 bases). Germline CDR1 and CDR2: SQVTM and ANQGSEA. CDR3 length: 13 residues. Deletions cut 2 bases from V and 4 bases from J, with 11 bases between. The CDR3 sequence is CSVETGYATEAFF. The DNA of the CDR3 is TGCAGCGTTGAAACAGGGTATGCCACTGAAGCTTTCTTT.

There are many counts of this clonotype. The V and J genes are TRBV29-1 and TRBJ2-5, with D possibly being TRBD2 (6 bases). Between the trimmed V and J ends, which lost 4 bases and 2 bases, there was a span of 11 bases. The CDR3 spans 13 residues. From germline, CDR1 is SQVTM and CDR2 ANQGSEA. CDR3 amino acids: CSVVGGWQETQYF. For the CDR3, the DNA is TGCAGCGTTGTTGGGGGGTGGCAAGAGACCCAGTACTTC.

CDR3 sequence: CATSREPPGLVYNEQFF. The CDR3 nucleotides are TGTGCCACCAGCAGAGAACCGCCGGGACTAGTCTACAATGAGCAGTTCTTC. The genes are TRBV15 and TRBJ2-1, with 8 bases that match TRBD2. This CDR3 contains 17 residues. V dropped 0 bases and J dropped 3; count of bases not matched to a gene: 7. Germline-derived CDR1 and CDR2 are LNHNV and YYDKDF (reference sequence).

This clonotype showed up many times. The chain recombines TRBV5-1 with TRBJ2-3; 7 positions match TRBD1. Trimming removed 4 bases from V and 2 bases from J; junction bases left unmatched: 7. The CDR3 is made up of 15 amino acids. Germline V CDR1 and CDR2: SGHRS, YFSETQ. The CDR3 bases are TGCGCCAGCAGCCCGGGACAGTACCTCACAGATACGCAGTATTTT. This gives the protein CASSPGQYLTDTQYF.

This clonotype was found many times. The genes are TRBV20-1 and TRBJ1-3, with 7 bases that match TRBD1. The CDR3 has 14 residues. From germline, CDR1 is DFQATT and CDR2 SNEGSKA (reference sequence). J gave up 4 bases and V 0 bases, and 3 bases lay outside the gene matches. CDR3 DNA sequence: TGCAGTGCTAGAGATTACAGGGGAGGAAACACCATATATTTT. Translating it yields CSARDYRGGNTIYF.

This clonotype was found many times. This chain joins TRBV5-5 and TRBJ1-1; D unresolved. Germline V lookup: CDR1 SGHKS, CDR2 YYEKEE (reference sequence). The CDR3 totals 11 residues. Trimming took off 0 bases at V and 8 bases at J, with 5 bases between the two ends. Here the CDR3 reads CASSLVAEAFF. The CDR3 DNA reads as TGTGCCAGCAGCTTGGTGGCGGAAGCTTTCTTT.

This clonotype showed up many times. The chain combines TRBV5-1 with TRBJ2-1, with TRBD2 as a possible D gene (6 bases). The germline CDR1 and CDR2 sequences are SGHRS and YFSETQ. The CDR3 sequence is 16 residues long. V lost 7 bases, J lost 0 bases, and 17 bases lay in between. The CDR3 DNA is TGCGCCAGCGGAATCACGGCGGGGTTCTCCTACAATGAGCAGTTCTTC. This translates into CASGITAGFSYNEQFF.

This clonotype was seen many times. CDR3 sequence: CASSEWTAPNEKLFF. Written as DNA, the CDR3 is TGTGCCAGCAGCGAATGGACTGCCCCGAATGAAAAACTGTTTTTT. The V gene is TRBV7-2, the J gene TRBJ1-4; no clear D gene. CDR3 length: 15 amino acids. Looked up from germline, CDR1 is SGHTA and CDR2 is FQGNSA. Deletions cut 5 bases from V and 5 bases from J, with 15 bases between.

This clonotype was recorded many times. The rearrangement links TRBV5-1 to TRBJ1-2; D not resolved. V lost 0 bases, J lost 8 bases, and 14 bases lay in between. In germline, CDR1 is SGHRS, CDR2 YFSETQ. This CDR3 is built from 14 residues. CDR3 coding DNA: TGCGCCAGCAGCTTGGAATCCAGGTTGAGAGGCTACACCTTC. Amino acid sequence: CASSLESRLRGYTF. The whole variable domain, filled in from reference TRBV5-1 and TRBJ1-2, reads KAGVTQTPRYLIKTRGQQVTLSCSPISGHRSVSWYQQTPGQGLQFLFEYFSETQRNKGNFPGRFSGRQFSNSRSEMNVSTLELGDSALYLCASSLESRLRGYTFGSGTRLTVV.

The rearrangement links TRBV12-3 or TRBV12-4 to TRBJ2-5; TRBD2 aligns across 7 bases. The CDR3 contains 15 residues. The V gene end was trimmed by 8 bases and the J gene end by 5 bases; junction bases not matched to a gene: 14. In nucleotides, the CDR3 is TGTGCCAGCGCTCGTGGGGCGGGAGCACAGGAGACCCAGTACTTC. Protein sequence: CASARGAGAQETQYF.

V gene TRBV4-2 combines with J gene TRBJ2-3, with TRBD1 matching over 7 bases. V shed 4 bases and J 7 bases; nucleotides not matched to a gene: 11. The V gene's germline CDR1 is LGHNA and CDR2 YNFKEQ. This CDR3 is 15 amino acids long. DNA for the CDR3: TGTGCCAGCAGCCCCCTCGAGGGGGCTGCCAATACGCAGTATTTT. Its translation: CASSPLEGAANTQYF.

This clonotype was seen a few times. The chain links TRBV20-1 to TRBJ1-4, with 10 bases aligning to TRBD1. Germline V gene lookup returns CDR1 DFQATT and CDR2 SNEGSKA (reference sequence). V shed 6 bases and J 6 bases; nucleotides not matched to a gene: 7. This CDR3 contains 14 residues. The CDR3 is CSAVPGQGYEKLFF. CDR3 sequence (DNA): TGCAGTGCGGTCCCGGGACAGGGGTATGAAAAACTGTTTTTT.

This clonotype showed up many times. CDR3 bases: TGCAGTGCAGTGAACACTGAAGCTTTCTTT. The encoded protein is CSAVNTEAFF. This chain uses TRBV20-1 with TRBJ1-1; D not resolved. Germline V gene data show CDR1 as DFQATT and CDR2 as SNEGSKA (reference sequence). Trimming removed 6 bases from V and 0 bases from J, with 2 bases in between. The CDR3 loop spans 10 amino acids.

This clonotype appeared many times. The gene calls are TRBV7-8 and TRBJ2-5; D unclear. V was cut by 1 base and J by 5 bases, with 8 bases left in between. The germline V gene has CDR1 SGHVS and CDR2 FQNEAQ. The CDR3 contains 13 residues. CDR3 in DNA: TGTGCCAGCAGCTTAGAGTTTGGGGAGACCCAGTACTTC. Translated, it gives CASSLEFGETQYF.

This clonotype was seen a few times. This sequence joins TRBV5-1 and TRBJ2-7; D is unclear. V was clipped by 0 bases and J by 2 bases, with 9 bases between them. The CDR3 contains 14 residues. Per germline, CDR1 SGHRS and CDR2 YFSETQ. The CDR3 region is CASSLGVSPYEQYF. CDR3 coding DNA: TGCGCCAGCAGCTTGGGTGTTTCACCCTACGAGCAGTACTTC.

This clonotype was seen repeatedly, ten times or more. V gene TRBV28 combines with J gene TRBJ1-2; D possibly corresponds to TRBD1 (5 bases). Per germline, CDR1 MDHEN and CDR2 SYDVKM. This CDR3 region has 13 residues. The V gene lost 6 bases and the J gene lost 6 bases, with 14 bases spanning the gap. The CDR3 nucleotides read TGTGCCAGCAGATGGGGCAGCGACGATGGCTACACCTTC. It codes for CASRWGSDDGYTF.

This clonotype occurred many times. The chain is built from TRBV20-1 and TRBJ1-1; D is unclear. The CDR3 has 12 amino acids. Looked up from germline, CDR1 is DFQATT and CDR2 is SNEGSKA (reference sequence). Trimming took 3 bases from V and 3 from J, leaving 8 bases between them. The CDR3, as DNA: TGCAGTGCTAGTGGCCACCACACTGAAGCTTTCTTT. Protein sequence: CSASGHHTEAFF.

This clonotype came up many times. CDR3 nucleotide sequence: TGTGCCAGCAGCTTGCTAGAACAGGTCCCTGAGGATACGCAGTATTTT. Its translation is CASSLLEQVPEDTQYF. The chain recombines TRBV5-6 with TRBJ2-3; D is possibly TRBD1 (5 bases). Trimming shortened V by 1 base and J by 6 bases, and 18 bases separated the two germline ends. The CDR3 is made up of 16 amino acids. The V gene's germline CDR1 is SGHDT and CDR2 YYEEEE.